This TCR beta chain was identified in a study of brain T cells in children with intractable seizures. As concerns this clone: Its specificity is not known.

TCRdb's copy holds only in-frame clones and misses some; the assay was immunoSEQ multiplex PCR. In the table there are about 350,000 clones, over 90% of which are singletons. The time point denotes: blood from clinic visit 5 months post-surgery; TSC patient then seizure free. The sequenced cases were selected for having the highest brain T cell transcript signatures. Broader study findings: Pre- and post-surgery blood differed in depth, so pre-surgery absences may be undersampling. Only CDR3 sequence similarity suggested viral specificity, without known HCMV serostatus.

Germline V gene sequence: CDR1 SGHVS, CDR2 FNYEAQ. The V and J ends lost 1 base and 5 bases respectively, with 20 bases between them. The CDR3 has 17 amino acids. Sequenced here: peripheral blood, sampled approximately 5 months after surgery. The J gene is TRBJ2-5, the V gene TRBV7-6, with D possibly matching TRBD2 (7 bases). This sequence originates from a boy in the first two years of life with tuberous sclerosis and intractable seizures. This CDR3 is CASSLEGGAKGVETQYF. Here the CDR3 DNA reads TGTGCCAGCAGCTTAGAAGGGGGGGCGAAAGGGGTGGAGACCCAGTACTTC.